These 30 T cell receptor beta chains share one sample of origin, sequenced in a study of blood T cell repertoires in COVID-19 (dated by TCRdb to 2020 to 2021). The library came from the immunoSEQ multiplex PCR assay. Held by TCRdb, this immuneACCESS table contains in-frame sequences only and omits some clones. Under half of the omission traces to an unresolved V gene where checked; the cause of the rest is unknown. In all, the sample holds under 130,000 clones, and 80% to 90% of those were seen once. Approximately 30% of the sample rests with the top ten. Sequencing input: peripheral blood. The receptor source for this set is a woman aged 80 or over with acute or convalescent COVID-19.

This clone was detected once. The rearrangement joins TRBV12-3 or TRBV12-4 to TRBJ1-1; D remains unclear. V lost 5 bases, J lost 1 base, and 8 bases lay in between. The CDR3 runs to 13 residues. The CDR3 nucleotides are TGTGCCAGCAGTCCCGCCGGGAACACTGAAGCTTTCTTT. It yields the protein CASSPAGNTEAFF.

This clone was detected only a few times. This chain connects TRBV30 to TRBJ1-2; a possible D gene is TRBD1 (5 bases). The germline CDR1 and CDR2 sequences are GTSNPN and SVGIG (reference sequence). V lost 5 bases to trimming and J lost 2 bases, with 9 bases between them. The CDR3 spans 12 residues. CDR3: CAWGRTNYGYTF. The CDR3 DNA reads TGTGCCTGGGGAAGGACAAACTATGGCTACACCTTC.

The CDR3 bases are TGCGCCAGCAGCTTGGCCGGTTTAGCGGGGGGGCAAGAGACCCAGTACTTC. Translating gives CASSLAGLAGGQETQYF. V is TRBV5-1 and J is TRBJ2-5, with 11 bases aligning to TRBD2. The germline V gene has CDR1 SGHRS and CDR2 YFSETQ. With V trimmed by 0 bases and J by 2 bases, 6 bases remained unmatched. This CDR3 spans 17 amino acids.

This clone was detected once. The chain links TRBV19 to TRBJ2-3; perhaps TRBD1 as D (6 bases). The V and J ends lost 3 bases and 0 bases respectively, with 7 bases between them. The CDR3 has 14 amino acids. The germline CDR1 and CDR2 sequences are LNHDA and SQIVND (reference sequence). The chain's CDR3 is CASSMDSSTDTQYF. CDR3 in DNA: TGTGCCAGTAGTATGGACAGCAGCACAGATACGCAGTATTTT. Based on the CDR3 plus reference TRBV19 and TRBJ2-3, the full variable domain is DGGITQSPKYLFRKEGQNVTLSCEQNLNHDAMYWYRQDPGQGLRLIYYSQIVNDFQKGDIAEGYSVSREKKESFPLTVTSAQKNPTAFYLCASSMDSSTDTQYFGPGTRLTVL.

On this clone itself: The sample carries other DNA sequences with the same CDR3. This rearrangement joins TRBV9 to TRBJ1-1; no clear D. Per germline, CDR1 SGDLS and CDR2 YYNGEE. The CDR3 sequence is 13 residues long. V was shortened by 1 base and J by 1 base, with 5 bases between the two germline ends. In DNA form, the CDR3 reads TGTGCCAGCAGCGTATCGGGGAACACTGAAGCTTTCTTT. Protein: CASSVSGNTEAFF.

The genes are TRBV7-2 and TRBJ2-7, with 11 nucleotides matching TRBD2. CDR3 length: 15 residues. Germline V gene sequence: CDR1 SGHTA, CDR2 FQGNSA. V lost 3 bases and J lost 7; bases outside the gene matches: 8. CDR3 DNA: TGTGCCAGCAGCTTTACTAGCGGGGGTGCGGGTGAGCAGTACTTC. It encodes CASSFTSGGAGEQYF.

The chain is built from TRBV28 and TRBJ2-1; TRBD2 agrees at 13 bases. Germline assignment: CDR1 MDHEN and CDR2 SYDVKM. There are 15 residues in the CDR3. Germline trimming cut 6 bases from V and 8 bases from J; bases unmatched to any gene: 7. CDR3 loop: CASRKLAGGYDEQFF. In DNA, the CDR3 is TGTGCCAGCAGAAAACTAGCGGGGGGGTATGATGAGCAGTTCTTC.

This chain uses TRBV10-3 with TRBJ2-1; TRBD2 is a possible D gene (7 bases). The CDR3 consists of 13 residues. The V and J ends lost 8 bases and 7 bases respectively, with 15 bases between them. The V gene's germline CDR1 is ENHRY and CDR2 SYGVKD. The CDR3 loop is CAIEAGAGNEQFF. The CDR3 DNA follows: TGTGCCATCGAGGCGGGGGCCGGGAATGAGCAGTTCTTC.

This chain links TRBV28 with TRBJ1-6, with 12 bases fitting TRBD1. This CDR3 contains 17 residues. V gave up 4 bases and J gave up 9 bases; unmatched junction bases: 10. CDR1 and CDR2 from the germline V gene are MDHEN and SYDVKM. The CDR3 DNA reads TGTGCCAGCAGTTACCGGGACAGGGGGCTTGTCGGTTCACCCCTCCACTTT. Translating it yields CASSYRDRGLVGSPLHF. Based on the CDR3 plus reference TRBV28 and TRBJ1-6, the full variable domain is DVKVTQSSRYLVKRTGEKVFLECVQDMDHENMFWYRQDPGLGLRLIYFSYDVKMKEKGDIPEGYSVSREKKERFSLILESASTNQTSMYLCASSYRDRGLVGSPLHFGNGTRLTVT.

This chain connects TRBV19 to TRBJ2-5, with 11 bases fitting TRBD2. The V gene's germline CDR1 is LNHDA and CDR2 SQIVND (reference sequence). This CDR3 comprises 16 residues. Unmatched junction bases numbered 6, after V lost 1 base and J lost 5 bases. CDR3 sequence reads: CASSIVSASGGETQYF. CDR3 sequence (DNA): TGTGCCAGTAGTATAGTGAGCGCTAGCGGGGGGGAGACCCAGTACTTC.

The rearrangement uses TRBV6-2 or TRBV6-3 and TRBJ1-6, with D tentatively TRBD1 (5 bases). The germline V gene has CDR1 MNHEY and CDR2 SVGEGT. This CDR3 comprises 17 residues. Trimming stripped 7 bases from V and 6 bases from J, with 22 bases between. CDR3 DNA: TGTGCCAGCACCCCCCCCGGGGGGTCCACCTTTAATTCACCCCTCCACTTT. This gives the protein CASTPPGGSTFNSPLHF.

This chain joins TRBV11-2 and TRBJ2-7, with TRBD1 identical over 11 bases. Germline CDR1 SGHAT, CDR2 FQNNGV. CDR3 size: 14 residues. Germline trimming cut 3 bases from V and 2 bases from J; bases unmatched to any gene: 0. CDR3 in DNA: TGTGCCAGCAGCTTGGGACAGGGGGCCTACGAGCAGTACTTC. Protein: CASSLGQGAYEQYF.

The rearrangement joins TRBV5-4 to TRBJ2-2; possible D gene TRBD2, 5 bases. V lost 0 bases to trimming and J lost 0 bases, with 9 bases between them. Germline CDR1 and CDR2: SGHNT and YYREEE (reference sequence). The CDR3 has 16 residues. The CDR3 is CASSLGAAANTGELFF. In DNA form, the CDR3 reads TGTGCCAGCAGCTTGGGTGCAGCGGCGAACACCGGGGAGCTGTTTTTT.

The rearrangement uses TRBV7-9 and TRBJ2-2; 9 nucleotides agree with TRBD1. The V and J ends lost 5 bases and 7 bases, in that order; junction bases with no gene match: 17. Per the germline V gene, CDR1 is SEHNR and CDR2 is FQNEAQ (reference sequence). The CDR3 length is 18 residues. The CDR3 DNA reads TGTGCCAGCAGCCCCGGGACAGGGAAATTCAAGGGAGGCGGGGAGCTGTTTTTT. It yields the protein CASSPGTGKFKGGGELFF.

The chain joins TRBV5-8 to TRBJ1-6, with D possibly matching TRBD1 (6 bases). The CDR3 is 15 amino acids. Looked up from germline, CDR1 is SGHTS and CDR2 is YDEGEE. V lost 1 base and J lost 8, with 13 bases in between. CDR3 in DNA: TGTGCCAGCAGCTTGTTGATCCACAGGGATTCACCCCTCCACTTT. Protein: CASSLLIHRDSPLHF.

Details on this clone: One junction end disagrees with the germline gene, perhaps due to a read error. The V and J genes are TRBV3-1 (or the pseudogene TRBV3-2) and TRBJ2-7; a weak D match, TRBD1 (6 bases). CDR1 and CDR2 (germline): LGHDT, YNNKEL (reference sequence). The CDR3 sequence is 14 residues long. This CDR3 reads CASSQGQSSYEQYF. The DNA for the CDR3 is TGTGCCAGCAGTCAAGGACAGAGCTCCTACGAGCAGTACTTC.

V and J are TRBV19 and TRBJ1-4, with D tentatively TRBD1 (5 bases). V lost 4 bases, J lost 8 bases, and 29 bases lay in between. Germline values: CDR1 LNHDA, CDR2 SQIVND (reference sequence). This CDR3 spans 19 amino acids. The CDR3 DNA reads TGTGCCAGTAGTAGCCCCATAGGCCTGACGAGGGACTTCAAGGAAAAACTGTTTTTT. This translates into CASSSPIGLTRDFKEKLFF.

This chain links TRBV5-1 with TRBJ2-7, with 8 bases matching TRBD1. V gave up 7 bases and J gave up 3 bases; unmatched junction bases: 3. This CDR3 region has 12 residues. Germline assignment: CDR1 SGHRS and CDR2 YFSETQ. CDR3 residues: CASADRVYEQYF. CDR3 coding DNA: TGCGCCAGCGCGGACAGGGTCTACGAGCAGTACTTC.

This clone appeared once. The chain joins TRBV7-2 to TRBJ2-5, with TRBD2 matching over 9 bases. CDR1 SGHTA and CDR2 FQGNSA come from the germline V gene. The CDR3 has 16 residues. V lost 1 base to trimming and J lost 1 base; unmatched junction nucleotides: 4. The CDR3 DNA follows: TGTGCCAGCAGCTTAGGGCGTAGCGGGGGCCAAGAGACCCAGTACTTC. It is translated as CASSLGRSGGQETQYF. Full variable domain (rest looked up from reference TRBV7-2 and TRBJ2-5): GAGVSQSPSNKVTEKGKDVELRCDPISGHTALYWYRQSLGQGLEFLIYFQGNSAPDKSGLPSDRFSAERTGGSVSTLTIQRTQQEDSAVYLCASSLGRSGGQETQYFGPGTRLLVL.

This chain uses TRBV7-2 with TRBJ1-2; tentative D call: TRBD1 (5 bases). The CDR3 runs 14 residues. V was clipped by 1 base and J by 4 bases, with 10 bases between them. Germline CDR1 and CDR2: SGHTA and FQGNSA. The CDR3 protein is CASSLVQGSYGYTF. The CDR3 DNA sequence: TGTGCCAGCAGCTTAGTGCAGGGCTCCTATGGCTACACCTTC.

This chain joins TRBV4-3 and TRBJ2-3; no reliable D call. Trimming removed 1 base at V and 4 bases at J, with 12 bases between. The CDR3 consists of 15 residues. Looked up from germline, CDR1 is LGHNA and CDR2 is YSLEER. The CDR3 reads CASSQGANVADTQYF. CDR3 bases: TGCGCCAGCAGCCAAGGGGCTAACGTTGCAGATACGCAGTATTTT.

The CDR3 nucleotides read TGTGCCAGCAGTTACGTTCTAGCGGGGAGCACAGATACGCAGTATTTT. Encoded protein: CASSYVLAGSTDTQYF. The rearrangement uses TRBV6-6 and TRBJ2-3; 9 nucleotides align to TRBD2. With V trimmed by 2 bases and J by 0 bases, 3 bases remained unmatched. Germline-derived CDR1 and CDR2 are MNHNY and SVGAGI (reference sequence). The CDR3 has 16 amino acids.

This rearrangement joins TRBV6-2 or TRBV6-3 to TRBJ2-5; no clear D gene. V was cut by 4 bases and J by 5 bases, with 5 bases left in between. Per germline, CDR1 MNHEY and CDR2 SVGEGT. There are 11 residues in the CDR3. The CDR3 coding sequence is TGTGCCAGCAGTTCCGGGGAGACCCAGTACTTC. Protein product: CASSSGETQYF.

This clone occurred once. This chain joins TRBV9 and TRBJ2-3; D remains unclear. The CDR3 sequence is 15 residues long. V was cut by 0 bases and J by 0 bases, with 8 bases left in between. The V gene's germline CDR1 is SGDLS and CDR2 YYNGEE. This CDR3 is CASSVDGASTDTQYF. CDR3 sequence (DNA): TGTGCCAGCAGCGTAGACGGAGCTAGCACAGATACGCAGTATTTT.

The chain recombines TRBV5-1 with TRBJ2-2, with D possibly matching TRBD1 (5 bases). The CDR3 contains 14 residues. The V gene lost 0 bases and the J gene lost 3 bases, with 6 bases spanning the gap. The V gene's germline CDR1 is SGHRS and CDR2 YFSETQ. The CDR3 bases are TGCGCCAGCAGCTTGGAGACAGACACCGGGGAGCTGTTTTTT. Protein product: CASSLETDTGELFF.

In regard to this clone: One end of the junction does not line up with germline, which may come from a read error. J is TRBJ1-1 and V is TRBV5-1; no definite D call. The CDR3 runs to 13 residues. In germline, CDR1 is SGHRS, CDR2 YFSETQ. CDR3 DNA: TGCGCCAGCACCTTGGGCGTTAACACTGAAGCTTTCTTT. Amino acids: CASTLGVNTEAFF.

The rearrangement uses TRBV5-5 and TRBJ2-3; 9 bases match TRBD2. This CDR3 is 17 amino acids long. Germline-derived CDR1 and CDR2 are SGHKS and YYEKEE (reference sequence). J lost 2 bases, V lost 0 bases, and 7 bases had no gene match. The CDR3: CASSLASSGGPTDTQYF. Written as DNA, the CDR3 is TGTGCCAGCAGCTTGGCTTCGAGCGGGGGGCCCACAGATACGCAGTATTTT.

CDR3 DNA sequence: TGCGCCAGCAGACCGGGGAGCGTGGTCAACGAGCAGTACTTC. Its protein product is CASRPGSVVNEQYF. This chain uses TRBV5-1 with TRBJ2-7; D might be TRBD2 (5 bases). CDR3 size: 14 residues. Germline values: CDR1 SGHRS, CDR2 YFSETQ. With 5 bases removed from V and 5 bases from J, the gap between germline ends came to 17 bases. Based on the CDR3 plus reference TRBV5-1 and TRBJ2-7, the full variable domain is KAGVTQTPRYLIKTRGQQVTLSCSPISGHRSVSWYQQTPGQGLQFLFEYFSETQRNKGNFPGRFSGRQFSNSRSEMNVSTLELGDSALYLCASRPGSVVNEQYFGPGTRLTVT.

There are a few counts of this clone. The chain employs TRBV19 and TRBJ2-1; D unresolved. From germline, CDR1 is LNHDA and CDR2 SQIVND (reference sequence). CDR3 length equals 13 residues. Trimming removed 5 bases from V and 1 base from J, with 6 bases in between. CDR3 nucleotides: TGTGCCAGTAGTCAGGTGTCCTACAATGAGCAGTTCTTC. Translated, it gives CASSQVSYNEQFF.

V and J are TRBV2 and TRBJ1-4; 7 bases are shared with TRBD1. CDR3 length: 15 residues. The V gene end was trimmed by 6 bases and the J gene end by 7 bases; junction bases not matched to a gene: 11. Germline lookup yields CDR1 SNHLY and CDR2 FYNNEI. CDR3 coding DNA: TGTGCCAGCAGGATAAATACAGGGGTGGTTGAAAAACTGTTTTTT. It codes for CASRINTGVVEKLFF.